These 30 T cell receptor beta chains were sequenced from one sample in a study of circulating and synovial CD4+ cells in juvenile arthritis. Method: immunoSEQ multiplex PCR; TCRdb's copy keeps in-frame clones and lacks some. The sample contains around 31,000 clones, roughly 96% of which appear only once. The sample comprised CD4+ T cells from blood. These receptors originate from a human donor with juvenile idiopathic arthritis.

V is TRBV27 and J is TRBJ2-5; D is possibly TRBD2 (6 bases). This CDR3 region has 13 residues. Looked up from germline, CDR1 is MNHEY and CDR2 is SMNVEV (reference sequence). The V gene lost 11 bases and the J gene lost 5 bases, with 18 bases spanning the gap. The CDR3 reads CAVGGMSGETQYF. CDR3 DNA sequence: TGTGCCGTCGGGGGAATGAGTGGGGAGACCCAGTACTTC.

The CDR3 spells CASSMPGQGPNTGELFF. The CDR3 region has the DNA TGTGCCAGCAGCATGCCGGGACAGGGTCCGAACACCGGGGAGCTGTTTTTT. This chain uses TRBV5-4 with TRBJ2-2; TRBD1 aligns across 9 bases. The germline V gene encodes CDR1 SGHNT and CDR2 YYREEE (reference sequence). V gave up 4 bases and J gave up 0 bases; unmatched junction bases: 7. This CDR3 is 17 amino acids long.

This chain uses TRBV13 with TRBJ1-2; a weak D match, TRBD1 (5 bases). CDR1 is PRHDT, CDR2 FYEKMQ, per germline (reference sequence). V was trimmed by 5 bases and J by 1 base, leaving 8 bases between them. This CDR3 contains 13 residues. Here the CDR3 reads CASSQGNNYGYTF. The CDR3 coding sequence is TGTGCCAGCAGCCAGGGTAATAACTATGGCTACACCTTC.

This chain uses TRBV2 with TRBJ2-4, with D maybe TRBD2 (5 bases). From germline, CDR1 is SNHLY and CDR2 FYNNEI. V lost 6 bases to trimming and J lost 0 bases, with 12 bases between them. The CDR3 totals 15 residues. The CDR3 region is CASRLGSSAKNIQYF. The CDR3 DNA follows: TGTGCCAGCAGACTTGGGAGTTCAGCCAAAAACATTCAGTACTTC.

V and J are TRBV6-5 and TRBJ1-1, with TRBD1 identical over 7 bases. Trimming at V came to 5 bases and at J to 5 bases, leaving 8 bases not matched to a gene. This CDR3 region has 14 residues. CDR1 is MNHEY, CDR2 SVGAGI, per germline. As DNA, the CDR3 is TGTGCCAGCAGTCCCCAGGGGGTGGGAACTGAAGCTTTCTTT. Its protein product is CASSPQGVGTEAFF.

This chain joins TRBV28 and TRBJ2-7; 14 bases are shared with TRBD2. The germline CDR1 and CDR2 sequences are MDHEN and SYDVKM. V lost 2 bases, J lost 7 bases, and 4 bases stayed unmatched. This CDR3 comprises 15 residues. The CDR3 DNA reads as TGTGCCAGCAGTTTAGGGACTAGCGGGAGAAAAGAGCAGTACTTC. Encoded protein: CASSLGTSGRKEQYF.

The rearrangement links TRBV6-1 to TRBJ1-2; 7 bases match TRBD1. This CDR3 is 15 amino acids long. Germline loops: CDR1 MNHNS, CDR2 SASEGT. V was pared by 6 bases and J by 8 bases, with 15 bases of the junction left unmatched. This CDR3 is CASRALTGFEKGYTF. CDR3 nucleotides: TGTGCCAGCAGGGCATTGACAGGGTTTGAAAAGGGCTACACCTTC.

This chain joins TRBV7-3 and TRBJ2-1, with D possibly being TRBD1 (6 bases). The length of the CDR3 is 14 residues. CDR1 and CDR2 from the germline V gene are SGHTA and FQGTGA. Trimming pared 5 bases from V and 1 base from J, leaving 9 bases between. The CDR3 sequence: CASSPRGSYNEQFF. As DNA, the CDR3 is TGTGCCAGCAGCCCCAGGGGTTCCTACAATGAGCAGTTCTTC.

V usage is TRBV5-6 and J usage is TRBJ1-4; no reliable D call. CDR1 is SGHDT, CDR2 YYEEEE, per germline. V shed 4 bases and J shed 8 bases, with 12 bases lying between them. This CDR3 is built from 13 residues. The CDR3 DNA reads TGTGCCAGCAGCGCGGGTCGAAGGGAAAAACTGTTTTTT. This sequence encodes CASSAGRREKLFF.

V is TRBV5-1 and J is TRBJ2-3, with 8 bases lining up with TRBD2. The CDR3 totals 16 residues. Trimming cost V 0 bases and J 0 bases; bases outside gene matches: 3. The V gene's germline CDR1 is SGHRS and CDR2 YFSETQ. The CDR3 nucleotides are TGCGCCAGCAGCTTGGGACTAGCGTCTAGCACAGATACGCAGTATTTT. This gives the protein CASSLGLASSTDTQYF. Full variable domain (remainder filled in from reference TRBV5-1 and TRBJ2-3): KAGVTQTPRYLIKTRGQQVTLSCSPISGHRSVSWYQQTPGQGLQFLFEYFSETQRNKGNFPGRFSGRQFSNSRSEMNVSTLELGDSALYLCASSLGLASSTDTQYFGPGTRLTVL.

The V call is TRBV5-1, the J call TRBJ2-7, with D tentatively TRBD1 (6 bases). V lost 7 bases and J lost 2, with 13 bases in between. CDR3 length: 13 amino acids. CDR1 is SGHRS, CDR2 YFSETQ, per germline. The chain's CDR3 is CASQGGQPYEQYF. In nucleotides, the CDR3 is TGCGCCAGCCAAGGGGGACAACCCTACGAGCAGTACTTC.

The chain links TRBV10-1 to TRBJ2-1; TRBD1 might be the D (5 bases). CDR1 WNHNN and CDR2 SYGVQD come from the germline V gene (reference sequence). The V and J ends lost 4 bases and 8 bases respectively, with 6 bases between them. The CDR3 sequence is 11 residues long. The CDR3 coding sequence is TGCGCCAGCAGTGTCAGGGATGAGCAGTTCTTC. It specifies CASSVRDEQFF.

The genes are TRBV5-4 and TRBJ1-1, with a weak D call TRBD1 (6 bases). The CDR3 loop spans 13 amino acids. The germline V gene encodes CDR1 SGHNT and CDR2 YYREEE (reference sequence). V lost 9 bases and J 6 bases, leaving 18 bases between the germline ends. CDR3 sequence (DNA): TGTGCCATGGGACGGCGGGGGGCGGCTGAAGCTTTCTTT. Amino acid sequence: CAMGRRGAAEAFF.

The V and J genes are TRBV28 and TRBJ2-3; 10 positions match TRBD2. Germline V gene lookup returns CDR1 MDHEN and CDR2 SYDVKM. With V trimmed by 1 base and J by 1 base, 14 bases remained unmatched. CDR3 length: 20 amino acids. Here the CDR3 reads CASSLSLALAGRDRTDTQYF. CDR3 coding DNA: TGTGCCAGCAGTTTATCGTTAGCACTAGCGGGACGTGACCGCACAGATACGCAGTATTTT.

The CDR3, as DNA: TGTGCCAGCAGCCCAACTCCATACCGAGGGTCCGGGGAGCTGTTTTTT. It is translated as CASSPTPYRGSGELFF. This chain links TRBV6-4 with TRBJ2-2; D possibly corresponds to TRBD2 (5 bases). The CDR3 is 16 amino acids. The germline CDR1 and CDR2 sequences are MRHNA and SNTAGT. The ends were cut back, 6 bases at V and 6 bases at J, with 20 bases in the middle.

The chain is built from TRBV6-8 and TRBJ2-2; 12 bases are a match to TRBD2. The germline V gene has CDR1 MNHGY and CDR2 SAAAGT. The CDR3 is 16 residues long. The ends lost 7 bases at V and 5 bases at J; junction bases unmatched: 8. The CDR3 DNA sequence: TGTGCCAGCAATATTGGACTAGCGGGGAGTACCGGGGAGCTGTTTTTT. Translating it yields CASNIGLAGSTGELFF.

J is TRBJ1-3 and V is TRBV28, with TRBD1 matching over 7 bases. The V and J ends lost 4 bases and 2 bases, in that order; junction bases with no gene match: 11. The V gene's germline CDR1 is MDHEN and CDR2 SYDVKM. The CDR3 is 17 amino acids. In DNA form, the CDR3 reads TGTGCCAGCAGTTCGTATAGGAGGACAGGAGCTGGAAACACCATATATTTT. Residues: CASSSYRRTGAGNTIYF.

The chain uses TRBV19 and TRBJ2-3; D gene ambiguous. Trimming stripped 2 bases from V and 4 bases from J, with 7 bases between. The CDR3 has 13 amino acids. Germline values: CDR1 LNHDA, CDR2 SQIVND (reference sequence). The CDR3 loop reads CASSIQISDTQYF. The CDR3 DNA sequence: TGTGCCAGTAGTATACAAATTTCAGATACGCAGTATTTT. Full variable domain (outside the CDR3, taken from reference TRBV19 and TRBJ2-3): DGGITQSPKYLFRKEGQNVTLSCEQNLNHDAMYWYRQDPGQGLRLIYYSQIVNDFQKGDIAEGYSVSREKKESFPLTVTSAQKNPTAFYLCASSIQISDTQYFGPGTRLTVL.

The chain is built from TRBV5-4 and TRBJ2-1, with a tentative D call TRBD1 (5 bases). The CDR3 spans 14 residues. V gave up 1 base and J gave up 0 bases, with 5 bases separating them. Germline lookup yields CDR1 SGHNT and CDR2 YYREEE (reference sequence). CDR3 bases: TGTGCCAGCAGCTTGACAGGCTCCTACAATGAGCAGTTCTTC. Translated, it gives CASSLTGSYNEQFF.

The chain uses TRBV5-4 and TRBJ2-5; 8 bases are a match to TRBD2. J lost 5 bases, V lost 3 bases, and 6 bases had no gene match. Germline V CDR1 and CDR2: SGHNT, YYREEE (reference sequence). This CDR3 has 14 residues. Written as DNA, the CDR3 is TGTGCCAGCAGCTGGGGACTAGATAGGGAGACCCAGTACTTC. Translation: CASSWGLDRETQYF.

The chain combines TRBV14 with TRBJ2-2, with a weak D call TRBD1 (6 bases). V shed 4 bases and J shed 0 bases, with 9 bases lying between them. There are 15 residues in the CDR3. From germline, CDR1 is SGHDN and CDR2 FVKESK. The CDR3 reads CASSRKGANTGELFF. CDR3 DNA: TGTGCCAGCAGCCGCAAGGGGGCGAACACCGGGGAGCTGTTTTTT.

This sequence joins TRBV2 and TRBJ1-3; D is ambiguous. Germline V gene lookup returns CDR1 SNHLY and CDR2 FYNNEI. The V end lost 5 bases, the J end lost 2 bases, and 13 bases lay between the germline ends. The CDR3 is 15 residues long. The CDR3 nucleotides are TGTGCCAGCAGTATGGGAGCCCCCCCTGGAAACACCATATATTTT. It translates to CASSMGAPPGNTIYF.

This chain links TRBV6-5 with TRBJ2-7, with 12 bases lining up with TRBD1. V shed 2 bases and J 2 bases; nucleotides not matched to a gene: 1. Germline CDR1 is MNHEY and CDR2 is SVGAGI. This CDR3 contains 15 residues. The CDR3 bases are TGTGCCAGCAGTTACCGGGACAGGGGGCCCTACGAGCAGTACTTC. Protein product: CASSYRDRGPYEQYF.

For this clone: This sample also contains other DNA sequences that code for the same CDR3. The DNA for the CDR3 is TGTGCCAGCAGCTCTACAGGGAACACTGAAGCTTTCTTT. Translated, it gives CASSSTGNTEAFF. V is TRBV7-9 and J is TRBJ1-1, with D possibly being TRBD1 (5 bases). The ends were cut back, 4 bases at V and 1 base at J, with 7 bases in the middle. Looked up from germline, CDR1 is SEHNR and CDR2 is FQNEAQ (reference sequence). There are 13 residues in the CDR3.

This chain joins TRBV4-2 and TRBJ2-1; 9 bases are shared with TRBD2. Trimming took 0 bases from V and 6 from J; bases not matched to a gene: 9. The CDR3 loop spans 17 amino acids. CDR1 and CDR2 (germline): LGHNA, YNFKEQ. Here the CDR3 reads CASSQDLGGRAINEQFF. Here the CDR3 DNA reads TGTGCCAGCAGCCAAGATCTTGGCGGGAGGGCCATCAATGAGCAGTTCTTC.

The rearrangement links TRBV7-9 to TRBJ2-2; possible D gene TRBD1, 7 bases. CDR1 is SEHNR, CDR2 FQNEAQ, per germline (reference sequence). This CDR3 contains 15 residues. The V end was cut by 6 bases, the J end by 4 bases, with 15 bases between. In DNA, the CDR3 is TGTGCCAGCAGGTACAGACAGGGAGGCACCGGGGAGCTGTTTTTT. Protein sequence: CASRYRQGGTGELFF.

This chain links TRBV9 with TRBJ2-2; the D is unclear. The germline CDR1 and CDR2 sequences are SGDLS and YYNGEE. The CDR3 runs 16 residues. Trimming removed 1 base at V and 1 base at J, with 11 bases between. CDR3: CASSVTPIRNTGELFF. DNA of the CDR3: TGTGCCAGCAGCGTAACCCCTATCCGGAACACCGGGGAGCTGTTTTTT.

This clone was counted once. This sequence joins TRBV13 and TRBJ2-1, with D possibly TRBD1 on 6 matching bases. This CDR3 has 21 residues. The germline CDR1 and CDR2 sequences are PRHDT and FYEKMQ (reference sequence). Deletions cut 5 bases from V and 0 bases from J, with 29 bases between. As DNA, the CDR3 is TGTGCCAGCAGCGACTCCGACGTCCGGGACATAAAAAATAGCTCCTACAATGAGCAGTTCTTC. Translation: CASSDSDVRDIKNSSYNEQFF.

This clone has a single count. This rearrangement joins TRBV4-3 to TRBJ1-2, with D perhaps TRBD1 (5 bases). V was clipped by 0 bases and J by 7 bases, with 12 bases between them. The CDR3 covers 14 residues. Per the germline V gene, CDR1 is LGHNA and CDR2 is YSLEER. The CDR3 sequence is CASSQDYGGVGYTF. As DNA, the CDR3 is TGCGCCAGCAGCCAAGATTATGGAGGGGTTGGCTACACCTTC.

Details on this clone: The sample has other DNA sequences that encode this CDR3 too. The rearrangement uses TRBV11-3 and TRBJ2-7, with D perhaps matching TRBD1 (6 bases). The CDR3 spans 13 residues. V lost 9 bases and J 3 bases, leaving 15 bases between the germline ends. Germline CDR1 and CDR2: SGHNT and YENEEA. This CDR3 reads CASNPGQDYEQYF. CDR3 nucleotide sequence: TGTGCCAGTAACCCGGGACAAGACTACGAGCAGTACTTC.